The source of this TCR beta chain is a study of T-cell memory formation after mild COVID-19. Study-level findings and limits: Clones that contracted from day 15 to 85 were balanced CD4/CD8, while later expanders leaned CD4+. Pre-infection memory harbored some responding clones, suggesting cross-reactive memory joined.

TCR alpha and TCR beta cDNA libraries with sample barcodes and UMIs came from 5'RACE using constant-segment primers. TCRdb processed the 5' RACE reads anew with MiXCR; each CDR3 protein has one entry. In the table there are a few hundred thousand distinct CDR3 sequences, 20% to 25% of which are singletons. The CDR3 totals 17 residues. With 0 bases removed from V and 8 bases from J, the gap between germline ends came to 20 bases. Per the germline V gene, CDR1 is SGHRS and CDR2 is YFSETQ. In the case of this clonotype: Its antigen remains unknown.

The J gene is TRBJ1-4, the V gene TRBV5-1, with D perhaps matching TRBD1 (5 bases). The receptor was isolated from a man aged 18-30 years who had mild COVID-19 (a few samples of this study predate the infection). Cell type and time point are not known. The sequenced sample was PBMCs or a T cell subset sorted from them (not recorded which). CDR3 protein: CASSLGAAGTGGEKLFF. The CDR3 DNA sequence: TGCGCCAGCAGCTTGGGGGCGGCCGGGACCGGCGGAGAAAAACTGTTTTTT.